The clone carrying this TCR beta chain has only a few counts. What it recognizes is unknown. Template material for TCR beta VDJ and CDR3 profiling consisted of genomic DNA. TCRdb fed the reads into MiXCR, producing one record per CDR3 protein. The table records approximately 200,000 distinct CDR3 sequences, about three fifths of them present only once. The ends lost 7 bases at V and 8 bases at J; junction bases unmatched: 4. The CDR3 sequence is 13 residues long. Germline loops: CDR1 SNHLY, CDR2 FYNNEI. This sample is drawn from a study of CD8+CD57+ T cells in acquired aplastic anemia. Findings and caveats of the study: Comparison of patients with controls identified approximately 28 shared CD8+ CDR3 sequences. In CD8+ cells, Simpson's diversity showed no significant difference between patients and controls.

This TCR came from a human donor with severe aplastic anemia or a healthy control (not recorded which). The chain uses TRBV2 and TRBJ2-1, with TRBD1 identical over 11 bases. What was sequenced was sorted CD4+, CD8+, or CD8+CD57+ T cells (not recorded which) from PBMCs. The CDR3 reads CASNGQGADEQFF. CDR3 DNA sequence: TGTGCCAGCAATGGACAGGGGGCAGATGAGCAGTTCTTC.